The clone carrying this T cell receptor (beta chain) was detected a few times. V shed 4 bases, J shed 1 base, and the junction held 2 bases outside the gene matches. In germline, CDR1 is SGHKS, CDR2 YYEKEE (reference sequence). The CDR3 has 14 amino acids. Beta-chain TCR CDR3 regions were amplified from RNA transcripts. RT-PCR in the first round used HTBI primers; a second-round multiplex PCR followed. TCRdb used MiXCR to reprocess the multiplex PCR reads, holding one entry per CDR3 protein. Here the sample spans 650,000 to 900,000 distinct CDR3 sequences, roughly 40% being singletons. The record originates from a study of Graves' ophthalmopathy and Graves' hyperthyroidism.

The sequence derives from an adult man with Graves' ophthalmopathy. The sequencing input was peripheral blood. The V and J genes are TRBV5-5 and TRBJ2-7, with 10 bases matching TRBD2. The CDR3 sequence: CASSIAGGSYEQYF. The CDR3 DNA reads TGTGCCAGCAGCATAGCGGGAGGATCCTACGAGCAGTACTTC.